These 20 T cell receptor beta chains originate from one sample sequenced in a study of shared clonotypes between healthy human individuals. The repertoire was sequenced with immunoSEQ multiplex PCR; TCRdb's copy has only in-frame clones and lacks some. The data contain about 1 million clones, roughly 75% of them singletons. Sequencing input: memory CD4+ T cells sorted from blood. Subset specified: CD45RA-negative fraction. All receptors derive from a man in his late teens or twenties in good health.

The chain couples TRBV19 to TRBJ2-1; the D gene is possibly TRBD2 (7 bases). V was trimmed by 3 bases and J by 8 bases, leaving 17 bases between them. Germline assignment: CDR1 LNHDA and CDR2 SQIVND (reference sequence). This CDR3 has 15 amino acids. CDR3 nucleotide sequence: TGTGCCAGTAGTATGGGGGGGGCGTCGTTCGATGAGCAGTTCTTC. It is translated as CASSMGGASFDEQFF.

There are a few counts of this clone. The rearrangement uses TRBV27 and TRBJ1-4; TRBD1 agrees at 8 bases. From germline, CDR1 is MNHEY and CDR2 SMNVEV (reference sequence). Trimming at V came to 4 bases and at J to 0 bases, leaving 7 bases not matched to a gene. The CDR3 is 17 residues long. The CDR3 reads CASSSDRGFATNEKLFF. The CDR3 bases are TGTGCCAGCAGTTCCGACAGGGGATTCGCAACTAATGAAAAACTGTTTTTT.

A note on this clone: Other DNA sequences from this sample encode an identical CDR3 as well. The genes are TRBV7-9 and TRBJ1-5; D gene ambiguous. Germline CDR1 is SEHNR and CDR2 is FQNEAQ (reference sequence). This CDR3 region has 13 residues. V was pared by 1 base and J by 5 bases, with 6 bases between. CDR3 nucleotides: TGTGCCAGCAGCTTAGGTTTGGATCAGCCCCAGCATTTT. Protein sequence: CASSLGLDQPQHF.

The chain's CDR3 is CASSSFFTGELFF. The CDR3 coding sequence is TGTGCCAGTAGTTCCTTCTTCACCGGGGAGCTGTTTTTT. The chain carries TRBV19 and TRBJ2-2; D not certain. CDR3 length equals 13 residues. Germline lookup yields CDR1 LNHDA and CDR2 SQIVND (reference sequence). Between the trimmed V and J ends, which lost 5 bases and 4 bases, there was a span of 8 bases.

For the CDR3, the DNA is TGTGCCTGGAGTGCGGGAAGAGTAGAAGCGGATACGCAGTATTTT. Translating it yields CAWSAGRVEADTQYF. The chain links TRBV30 to TRBJ2-3; D possibly corresponds to TRBD2 (5 bases). The germline CDR1 and CDR2 sequences are GTSNPN and SVGIG (reference sequence). Trimming stripped 1 base from V and 6 bases from J, with 17 bases between. This CDR3 is built from 15 residues.

V is TRBV9 and J is TRBJ1-1; D remains ambiguous. This CDR3 is built from 15 residues. Trimming removed 4 bases from V and 0 bases from J, with 13 bases in between. CDR1 and CDR2 (germline): SGDLS, YYNGEE. CDR3 sequence: CASSSDGRMNTEAFF. DNA for the CDR3: TGTGCCAGCAGCTCAGACGGCAGGATGAACACTGAAGCTTTCTTT.

The chain employs TRBV5-5 and TRBJ2-2; maybe TRBD2 (6 bases). Trimming stripped 2 bases from V and 0 bases from J, with 8 bases between. CDR3 length: 15 amino acids. The germline gives CDR1 SGHKS, CDR2 YYEKEE (reference sequence). CDR3 amino acids: CASSFGGPNTGELFF. For the CDR3, the DNA is TGTGCCAGCAGCTTCGGGGGTCCGAACACCGGGGAGCTGTTTTTT.

This rearrangement joins TRBV4-1 to TRBJ1-2; a possible D gene is TRBD1 (6 bases). The CDR3 has 17 residues. Germline values: CDR1 MGHRA, CDR2 YSYEKL. V lost 8 bases to trimming and J lost 8 bases, with 30 bases between them. CDR3 in amino acids: CASRPNPLDQGIGGYTF. The CDR3 coding sequence is TGCGCCAGCCGCCCCAACCCTTTAGACCAGGGGATCGGCGGCTACACCTTC.

This sequence joins TRBV11-2 and TRBJ1-3; perhaps TRBD1 as D (5 bases). The V gene's germline CDR1 is SGHAT and CDR2 FQNNGV. V lost 6 bases and J 2 bases, leaving 14 bases between the germline ends. The CDR3 has 15 residues. CDR3 sequence: CASRTWGETGNTIYF. In nucleotides, the CDR3 is TGTGCCAGCAGGACCTGGGGGGAAACTGGAAACACCATATATTTT.

CDR3 DNA sequence: TGTGCCTGGAGGGCCCGGACAGGGATGAATCAGCCCCAGCATTTT. As protein: CAWRARTGMNQPQHF. The chain links TRBV30 to TRBJ1-5, with 8 bases that match TRBD1. Trimming took 3 bases from V and 4 from J; bases not matched to a gene: 8. The CDR3 sequence is 15 residues long. Germline values: CDR1 GTSNPN, CDR2 SVGIG (reference sequence).

This chain links TRBV2 with TRBJ2-2, with 10 positions matching TRBD2. In germline, CDR1 is SNHLY, CDR2 FYNNEI. This CDR3 is 15 amino acids long. Trimming cost V 7 bases and J 5 bases; bases outside gene matches: 7. CDR3 nucleotide sequence: TGTGCCAGCAAAAAACTAGCGGGAACAACCGGGGAGCTGTTTTTT. Protein: CASKKLAGTTGELFF.

The chain is built from TRBV30 and TRBJ1-1; tentative D call: TRBD1 (5 bases). This CDR3 is 12 amino acids long. Germline V gives CDR1 GTSNPN, CDR2 SVGIG (reference sequence). Between the trimmed V and J ends, which lost 0 bases and 4 bases, there was a span of 6 bases. The CDR3 DNA reads as TGTGCCTGGAGTGTAACAGGCACTGAAGCTTTCTTT. Translating it yields CAWSVTGTEAFF.

V gene TRBV19 combines with J gene TRBJ1-6; D call uncertain. Germline lookup yields CDR1 LNHDA and CDR2 SQIVND (reference sequence). The CDR3 totals 14 residues. V shed 6 bases and J shed 0 bases, with 6 bases lying between them. The CDR3 spells CASRESSYNSPLHF. CDR3 nucleotides: TGTGCCAGTAGGGAGAGCTCCTATAATTCACCCCTCCACTTT.

This chain joins TRBV5-4 and TRBJ2-3; D may match TRBD1 or TRBD2 (7 bases each). This CDR3 is 14 amino acids long. V dropped 4 bases and J dropped 1 base, with 10 bases sitting between them. Germline V gives CDR1 SGHNT, CDR2 YYREEE (reference sequence). The CDR3 sequence: CASSQGGGTDTQYF. The CDR3 coding sequence is TGTGCCAGCAGCCAGGGGGGGGGCACAGATACGCAGTATTTT.

This clone was counted many times. V and J are TRBV11-2 and TRBJ2-1; 9 bases match TRBD2. There are 16 residues in the CDR3. V lost 0 bases to trimming and J lost 7 bases; unmatched junction nucleotides: 7. The germline gives CDR1 SGHAT, CDR2 FQNNGV. The DNA of the CDR3 is TGTGCCAGCAGCTTAGATCTGCGGGGGGGTTCAAATGAGCAGTTCTTC. It is translated as CASSLDLRGGSNEQFF.

CDR3 region: CASSNQGNEQYF. As DNA, the CDR3 is TGTGCCAGCAGTAATCAGGGGAACGAGCAGTACTTC. The chain employs TRBV6-5 and TRBJ2-7, with TRBD1 as a possible D gene (6 bases). From germline, CDR1 is MNHEY and CDR2 SVGAGI. The CDR3 spans 12 residues. V gave up 5 bases and J gave up 5 bases, with 10 bases separating them.

The chain uses TRBV19 and TRBJ1-5, with a tentative D call TRBD1 (5 bases). Germline assignment: CDR1 LNHDA and CDR2 SQIVND (reference sequence). The CDR3 covers 14 residues. V lost 2 bases and J 3 bases, leaving 8 bases between the germline ends. This chain's CDR3 is CASSIRGDNQPQHF. As DNA, the CDR3 is TGTGCCAGTAGTATAAGGGGTGACAATCAGCCCCAGCATTTT.

The rearrangement uses TRBV4-3 and TRBJ1-2, with 7 positions matching TRBD1. With 0 bases clipped from V and 0 bases from J, the junction kept 13 bases outside the gene matches. CDR1 is LGHNA, CDR2 YSLEER, per germline. CDR3 length equals 19 residues. CDR3 in amino acids: CASSQDRGPGGKANYGYTF. Here the CDR3 DNA reads TGCGCCAGCAGCCAAGATCGGGGGCCAGGGGGTAAGGCTAACTATGGCTACACCTTC.

The chain links TRBV6-5 to TRBJ1-1; 7 nucleotides match TRBD1. The junction had 9 bases not matched to a gene; V was cut back by 4 bases and J by 1 base. Germline assignment: CDR1 MNHEY and CDR2 SVGAGI. The CDR3 loop spans 16 amino acids. The CDR3 reads CASSFLTGQENTEAFF. The CDR3 DNA sequence: TGTGCCAGCAGTTTCCTCACCGGACAGGAGAACACTGAAGCTTTCTTT.

This clone was recorded a few times. The V call is TRBV30, the J call TRBJ2-6; D is uncertain. Deletions cut 1 base from V and 0 bases from J, with 4 bases between. CDR3 size: 14 residues. Looked up from germline, CDR1 is GTSNPN and CDR2 is SVGIG (reference sequence). This CDR3 is CAWSDPSGANVLTF. The DNA for the CDR3 is TGTGCCTGGAGTGATCCCTCTGGGGCCAACGTCCTGACTTTC.